The 13 T cell receptor beta chains listed next were all sequenced from one sample in a study of monozygotic twins with inflammatory bowel disease. With the 5' RACE reads reprocessed, TCRdb shows one record per CDR3 protein and no DNA. The sample table sets out over 150,000 distinct CDR3 sequences. Sequences were obtained from blood. The receptors originated from a human donor with ulcerative colitis or Crohn's disease, or a healthy co-twin of an affected twin (not recorded which).

The rearrangement joins TRBV7-9 to TRBJ1-1. The germline V gene encodes CDR1 SEHNR and CDR2 FQNEAQ (reference sequence). The CDR3 is 12 amino acids. CDR3 in amino acids: CASSLQNTEAFF.

This sequence joins TRBV2 and TRBJ1-4; the TCRdb call, TRBD1, lacks DNA for checking. This CDR3 is 16 amino acids long. CDR1 and CDR2 from the germline V gene are SNHLY and FYNNEI. CDR3 sequence: CASNRAGTGANEKLFF.

V gene TRBV3-1 combines with J gene TRBJ2-7; TCRdb picks TRBD1, but there is no DNA to check that call. CDR3 length: 17 residues. Germline V lookup: CDR1 LGHDT, CDR2 YNNKEL (reference sequence). CDR3: CASSQGYQQGFSYEQYF.

The V call is TRBV7-2, the J call TRBJ2-1; there is no DNA to check the TCRdb D call of TRBD2. CDR1 SGHTA and CDR2 FQGNSA come from the germline V gene. The CDR3 spans 14 residues. CDR3 sequence reads: CASSMRGVNNEQFF.

This CDR3 reads CASSLPANYGYTF. The chain carries TRBV5-6 and TRBJ1-2. In germline, CDR1 is SGHDT, CDR2 YYEEEE. CDR3 length: 13 residues.

The genes are TRBV5-5 and TRBJ2-3. The CDR3 runs to 15 residues. Germline V lookup: CDR1 SGHKS, CDR2 YYEKEE (reference sequence). This chain's CDR3 is CASSLDLGRTDTQYF. Full variable domain (missing parts from reference TRBV5-5 and TRBJ2-3): DAGVTQSPTHLIKTRGQQVTLRCSPISGHKSVSWYQQVLGQGPQFIFQYYEKEERGRGNFPDRFSARQFPNYSSELNVNALLLGDSALYLCASSLDLGRTDTQYFGPGTRLTVL.

The chain has TRBV20-1 and TRBJ1-5; absent DNA, TCRdb's TRBD1 call cannot be checked. The CDR3 loop spans 15 amino acids. CDR1 is DFQATT and CDR2 is SNEGSKA in the germline V gene (reference sequence). CDR3 region: CSARDHRVGNQPQHF.

CDR3 in amino acids: CASSRREGTEAFF. V usage is TRBV5-8 and J usage is TRBJ1-1. From germline, CDR1 is SGHTS and CDR2 YDEGEE. The CDR3 extends over 13 amino acids.

This chain's CDR3 is CASSDLGQGYGEAFF. The rearrangement uses TRBV2 and TRBJ1-1; TCRdb selects TRBD1, and the lack of DNA leaves this call unchecked. CDR1 and CDR2 (germline): SNHLY, FYNNEI. This CDR3 contains 15 residues.

The chain has TRBV6-5 and TRBJ2-7. Germline loops: CDR1 MNHEY, CDR2 SVGAGI. The length of the CDR3 is 15 residues. CDR3 sequence: CASSYSAGSSYEQYF.

The chain carries TRBV7-6 and TRBJ2-3; the TCRdb call, TRBD1, lacks DNA for checking. Germline CDR1 is SGHVS and CDR2 is FNYEAQ. This CDR3 is 15 amino acids long. CDR3: CASSRDRPSTDTQYF.

The chain is built from TRBV6-5 and TRBJ1-2; TCRdb's D call, TRBD1, is unchecked because there is no DNA. There are 15 residues in the CDR3. From germline, CDR1 is MNHEY and CDR2 SVGAGI. CDR3 amino acids: CASSYAPEGTYGYTF.

The gene calls are TRBV27 and TRBJ1-5. The CDR3 length is 17 residues. CDR1 and CDR2 from the germline V gene are MNHEY and SMNVEV (reference sequence). This CDR3 reads CASSPGPFKNSNQPQHF.